Here is one T cell receptor beta chain with its context. Its antigen is not identified. These data come from a study of cytomegalovirus exposure and HLA in healthy donors. As for the study in general: The study's early data release held 75 million to 95 million unique TCRs from HLA-typed donors. Genetic ancestry analysis placed 81% of the 300 to 500 donors that were genotyped in the Caucasian-associated cluster.

The CDR3 loop spans 15 amino acids. V dropped 3 bases and J dropped 0 bases, with 12 bases sitting between them. Germline V gives CDR1 SGHRS, CDR2 YFSETQ. Study-level results: By a later analysis, the bulk of CMV-associated TCR beta chains appeared HLA-restricted. Later, TCR association rates were found to vary by HLA locus, highest for DRB1 and lowest for HLA-C.

It was with 60 Vbeta and 13 Jbeta primers that the PCR ran. Only in-frame clones appear in the TCRdb table, and some are missing; sequencing was by immunoSEQ multiplex PCR. The table shows 150,000 to 190,000 clones, with about 85% occurring only once. The sample consisted of PBMCs. The gene calls are TRBV5-1 and TRBJ2-5; TRBD1 is a possible D gene (6 bases). The origin of this receptor is a young woman in good health and CMV-seronegative. The chain's CDR3 is CASSSGQPNQETQYF. The CDR3 DNA follows: TGCGCCAGCAGCTCGGGACAACCAAACCAAGAGACCCAGTACTTC.